The rows below give T cell receptor beta chains drawn from one sample of a study of T cells in Graves' hyperthyroidism and ophthalmopathy. TCRdb passed the multiplex PCR reads through MiXCR, listing each CDR3 protein once. In the table there are about 760,000 distinct CDR3 sequences, approximately 40% of which are singletons. Sequenced material: blood. Receptors originate from a woman aged 35 to 49 with Graves' hyperthyroidism. Both conserved end residues are trimmed from each CDR3. A D gene is named only where the DNA matches it firmly.

d_call v_call cdr3_aa
TRBD2 TRBV4-2 ASSQLDFGTSGHEQY
- TRBV11-1 ASSSTSEAF
- TRBV4-2 ASSQDQGQNEKLF
- TRBV20-1 SARDRTGRGYT
TRBD1 TRBV24-1 ATSRGQGPNQPQH
- TRBV29-1 SVGVSDTQY
TRBD2 TRBV20-1 SASASGSSYEQY
- TRBV7-2 ASSLQTNQPQH
- TRBV18 ASSRSGTANYEQY
- TRBV12-3/TRBV12-4 ASSHRVPGSPLH
- TRBV10-3 ASSFRGISSKLF
TRBD1 TRBV4-1 ASSETEQGYHEQY
- TRBV7-8 ASSLVDSPLH
- TRBV6-5 ASTPQGTQPQH
TRBD2 TRBV20-1 SARRAQREGRSFEQY
- TRBV2 ASSVRVRAF
- TRBV7-2 ASRKGGGYT
- TRBV29-1 SQSGTSYEQY
- TRBV24-1 ATRGHTNTEAF
- TRBV6-6 ASTFHEGEQY
TRBD2 TRBV25-1 ARDPLAGEETQY
- TRBV29-1 SASGRTDTQY
TRBD1 TRBV7-9 ASSLPLGTGLGGYT
TRBD2 TRBV7-3 ASSLNGGADTGELF
- TRBV7-2 ASTPVGSSYNSPLH
TRBD2 TRBV24-1 ATSEGTSGIVYNEQF
TRBD1 TRBV5-5 ASIAGQSPYGYT
- TRBV13 ASSFHPNEEKLF
- TRBV7-2 ASSPTRRGNYGCT